This TCR beta chain was found in a study of T cell responses to AZD1222 COVID-19 vaccine. Findings and limits, study-wide: Across spike, vaccine-associated CD4 TCRs were found, dominant at 160-218 and 743-854. The breadth and depth of Spike-specific TCRs increased once two AZD1222 doses had been given. Among the donors, most were white British and more were female, and clonal diversity was possibly underestimated. Seropositivity was recorded at baseline in only six AZD1222 recipients.

Remarks on this clone: Its target is not known.

Sequencing was performed with immunoSEQ multiplex PCR; in TCRdb, only in-frame clones are kept and a portion is missing. Of roughly 150,000 clones in the sample, 92% were seen once. Germline V gene data show CDR1 as SNHLY and CDR2 as FYNNEI. This CDR3 is 17 amino acids long. The junction had 11 bases not matched to a gene; V was cut back by 2 bases and J by 2 bases. The J gene is TRBJ1-2, the V gene TRBV2, with TRBD1 matching over 7 bases. The source of this sequence is an adult in good health. The sample consisted of peripheral blood, taken on day 0 of AZD1222 vaccination. The CDR3 protein is CASSEPLPPGQNYGYTF. DNA for the CDR3: TGTGCCAGCAGTGAACCCCTCCCACCGGGACAGAACTATGGCTACACCTTC.